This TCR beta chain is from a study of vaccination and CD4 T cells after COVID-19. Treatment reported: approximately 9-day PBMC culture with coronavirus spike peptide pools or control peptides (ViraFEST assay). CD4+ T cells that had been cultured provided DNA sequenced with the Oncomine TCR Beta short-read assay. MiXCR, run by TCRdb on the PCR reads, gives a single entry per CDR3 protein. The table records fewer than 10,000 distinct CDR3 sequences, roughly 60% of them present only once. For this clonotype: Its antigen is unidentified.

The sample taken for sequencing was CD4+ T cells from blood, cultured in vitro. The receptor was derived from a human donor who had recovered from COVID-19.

CDR3: CASSLGGGGELFF. Here the CDR3 DNA reads TGTGCCAGCAGTTTGGGGGGCGGGGGGGAGCTGTTTTTT. V and J are TRBV27 and TRBJ2-2; perhaps D is TRBD1 or TRBD2 (6 bases each). Trimming took 3 bases from V and 8 from J, leaving 10 bases between them. Germline assignment: CDR1 MNHEY and CDR2 SMNVEV (reference sequence). The CDR3 runs to 13 residues.